This T cell receptor beta chain comes out of a study of beta chain features in type 1 diabetes. Study-level results: A pattern of fewer insertions and more deletions at VDJ junctions was seen in type 1 diabetes patients. For patients and controls alike, PCR might favor shorter templates to the same degree. Highly expressing activated T cells could be over-counted with a cDNA template.

TCRB transcripts that were expressed got sequenced, as all of the isolated RNA had been reverse transcribed. Read counts averaged around 4 million for samples of naive, central memory and regulatory T cells. The table came from immunoSEQ multiplex PCR; TCRdb's copy has only in-frame clones and leaves some out. The profile shows 620,000 or so clones, around 15% of them singletons. As to this clone: As yet, its antigen is unknown.

The sample comprised naive CD4+ T cells from blood. The clonotype was recovered from a man between 18 and 29 years old in good health.

The DNA for the CDR3 is TGCGCCAGCAGCCGAAGCTTCGCGGGGAATGAGCAGTACTTC. As protein: CASSRSFAGNEQYF. V is TRBV5-1 and J is TRBJ2-7, with D perhaps matching TRBD2 (6 bases). V shed 4 bases and J shed 7 bases, with 18 bases lying between them. This CDR3 comprises 14 residues. The germline V gene encodes CDR1 SGHRS and CDR2 YFSETQ.